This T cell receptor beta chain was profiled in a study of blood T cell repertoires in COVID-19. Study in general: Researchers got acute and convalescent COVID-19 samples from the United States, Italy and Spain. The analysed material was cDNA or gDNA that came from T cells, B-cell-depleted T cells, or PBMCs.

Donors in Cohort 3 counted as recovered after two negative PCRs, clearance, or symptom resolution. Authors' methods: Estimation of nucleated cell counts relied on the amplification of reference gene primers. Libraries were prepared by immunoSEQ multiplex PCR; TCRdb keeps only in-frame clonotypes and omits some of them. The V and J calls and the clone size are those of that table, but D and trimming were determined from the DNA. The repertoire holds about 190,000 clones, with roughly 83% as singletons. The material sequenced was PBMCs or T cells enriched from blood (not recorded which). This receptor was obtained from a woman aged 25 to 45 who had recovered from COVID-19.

The CDR3 here is CASSPLPDRGPGATEAFF. The DNA of the CDR3 is TGTGCCAGCAGCCCCCTCCCGGACAGGGGGCCGGGTGCCACTGAAGCTTTCTTT. This chain uses TRBV4-2 with TRBJ1-1; 11 bases are shared with TRBD1. Unmatched junction bases numbered 14, after V lost 4 bases and J lost 4 bases. This CDR3 contains 18 residues. The germline CDR1 and CDR2 sequences are LGHNA and YNFKEQ.